What follows are 13 T cell receptor beta chains derived from one specimen sequenced in a study of memory CD4+ T cells and cytomegalovirus serostatus (dated by TCRdb to between 2018 and 2021). Single viable CD3+CD4+CD8-CD45RO+ cells were sorted as memory CD4+ T cells on a FACSAria II. Library preparation used the immunoSEQ multiplex PCR assay. The table was pulled from immuneACCESS by TCRdb, which kept in-frame rearrangements only. Such tables lose some clones; where checked, under half of the loss comes from unresolved V genes, and the rest has no known cause. For this sample the table gives 50,000 or so clones, of which about 86% were detected only once. Clones ranked in the top ten supply approximately 1.9% of the sample. Sequenced: memory CD4+ T cells from blood. These receptors all come from an adult in good health and CMV-seropositive.

This chain uses TRBV28 with TRBJ1-2, with D tentatively TRBD1 (5 bases). CDR3 length equals 13 residues. Trimming removed 7 bases at V and 8 bases at J, with 17 bases between. Germline loops: CDR1 MDHEN, CDR2 SYDVKM. CDR3 DNA: TGTGCCAGCACCCGCCCAGGGTATCACGGCTACACCTTC. Its translation: CASTRPGYHGYTF.

V and J are TRBV6-1 and TRBJ2-2; no firm D call. The germline V and J ends were trimmed by 10 bases and 0 bases, with 15 bases remaining between them. The CDR3 contains 15 residues. Germline CDR1 reads MNHNS; CDR2 reads SASEGT. DNA of the CDR3: TGTGCCACCCGGATGGCAGGTCCGAACACCGGGGAGCTGTTTTTT. Residues: CATRMAGPNTGELFF.

This clone was observed a few times. V is TRBV29-1 and J is TRBJ2-3; D call uncertain. This CDR3 region has 13 residues. The ends were cut back, 6 bases at V and 1 base at J, with 11 bases in the middle. CDR1 and CDR2 from the germline V gene are SQVTM and ANQGSEA. CDR3 amino acids: CSVSWVGTDTQYF. DNA of the CDR3: TGCAGCGTCTCGTGGGTGGGCACAGATACGCAGTATTTT.

The V gene is TRBV19, the J gene TRBJ2-7; TRBD1 matches at 7 bases. The trim removed 3 bases at V and 4 bases at J, leaving 3 bases unmatched. Germline CDR1 is LNHDA and CDR2 is SQIVND (reference sequence). There are 13 residues in the CDR3. CDR3 amino acids: CASSIGQEYEQYF. The CDR3 DNA reads TGTGCCAGTAGTATCGGACAGGAATACGAGCAGTACTTC.

This chain joins TRBV18 and TRBJ2-1; perhaps TRBD2 as D (6 bases). The CDR3 is 17 amino acids. Looked up from germline, CDR1 is KGHSH and CDR2 is LQKENI. Trimming stripped 3 bases from V and 0 bases from J, with 15 bases between. The CDR3 sequence: CASSPAGGTYSYNEQFF. The CDR3 DNA reads TGTGCCAGCTCACCTGCGGGTGGGACTTACTCCTACAATGAGCAGTTCTTC. Together with reference TRBV18 and TRBJ2-1, the CDR3 gives the full variable domain: NAGVMQNPRHLVRRRGQEARLRCSPMKGHSHVYWYRQLPEEGLKFMVYLQKENIIDESGMPKERFSAEFPKEGPSILRIQQVVRGDSAAYFCASSPAGGTYSYNEQFFGPGTRLTVL.

The chain carries TRBV28 and TRBJ1-2; D possibly corresponds to TRBD1 (6 bases). Germline V CDR1 and CDR2: MDHEN, SYDVKM. V lost 8 bases to trimming and J lost 8 bases, with 21 bases between them. The CDR3 runs 14 residues. For the CDR3, the DNA is TGTGCCAGCCACTCCTCCGGGGGGGCCAGGGGCTACACCTTC. Amino acid sequence: CASHSSGGARGYTF.

This chain joins TRBV28 and TRBJ1-5, with no clear D. The CDR3 totals 14 residues. V dropped 7 bases and J dropped 6 bases, with 16 bases sitting between them. From germline, CDR1 is MDHEN and CDR2 SYDVKM. CDR3 in DNA: TGTGCCAGCATTCTGGGCGGGTTCGGTCAGCCCCAGCATTTT. Protein: CASILGGFGQPQHF.

The chain combines TRBV2 with TRBJ2-4; D assignment may be TRBD1 or TRBD2 (5 bases each). V lost 3 bases and J lost 8, with 17 bases in between. The CDR3 length is 15 residues. Germline V gives CDR1 SNHLY, CDR2 FYNNEI. CDR3 DNA: TGTGCCAGCAGTGATGCAGGGTCCTTGCGGGACATTCAGTACTTC. This sequence encodes CASSDAGSLRDIQYF.

CDR3 coding DNA: TGTGCCAGCAGCCTTTTACCAGGACAGGGGGTAGAGACCCAGTACTTC. Translated, it gives CASSLLPGQGVETQYF. The genes are TRBV7-9 and TRBJ2-5; 10 bases map to TRBD1. With 5 bases clipped from V and 4 bases from J, the junction kept 10 bases outside the gene matches. The CDR3 spans 16 residues. Germline CDR1 SEHNR, CDR2 FQNEAQ (reference sequence).

This chain joins TRBV2 and TRBJ2-1, with D hard to call. Deletions cut 1 base from V and 5 bases from J, with 12 bases between. The CDR3 loop spans 15 amino acids. Looked up from germline, CDR1 is SNHLY and CDR2 is FYNNEI. CDR3 loop: CASSEEGKRNNEQFF. Written as DNA, the CDR3 is TGTGCCAGCAGTGAAGAGGGAAAAAGGAACAATGAGCAGTTCTTC.

The chain couples TRBV23-1 to TRBJ1-5; D gene uncertain. TRBV23-1 is known as an ORF, though its function is uncertain. V gave up 4 bases and J gave up 0 bases, with 10 bases separating them. This CDR3 is 15 amino acids long. CDR3 residues: CASSRRTSSNQPQHF. DNA for the CDR3: TGCGCCAGCAGTCGAAGGACCTCTAGCAATCAGCCCCAGCATTTT.

This clone was picked up one time. The chain joins TRBV14 to TRBJ1-1; no firm D call. From germline, CDR1 is SGHDN and CDR2 FVKESK. V lost 2 bases and J 2 bases, leaving 6 bases between the germline ends. This CDR3 comprises 13 residues. CDR3: CASSQQHNTEAFF. The CDR3 DNA reads TGTGCCAGCAGCCAACAACATAACACTGAAGCTTTCTTT.

The chain employs TRBV5-8 and TRBJ1-1; weak D call: TRBD1 (6 bases). Trimming cost V 3 bases and J 5 bases, with 8 bases left between them. Germline lookup yields CDR1 SGHTS and CDR2 YDEGEE. The CDR3 extends over 12 amino acids. The CDR3 here is CASSWGHTEAFF. The CDR3 DNA follows: TGTGCCAGCAGCTGGGGACATACTGAAGCTTTCTTT.